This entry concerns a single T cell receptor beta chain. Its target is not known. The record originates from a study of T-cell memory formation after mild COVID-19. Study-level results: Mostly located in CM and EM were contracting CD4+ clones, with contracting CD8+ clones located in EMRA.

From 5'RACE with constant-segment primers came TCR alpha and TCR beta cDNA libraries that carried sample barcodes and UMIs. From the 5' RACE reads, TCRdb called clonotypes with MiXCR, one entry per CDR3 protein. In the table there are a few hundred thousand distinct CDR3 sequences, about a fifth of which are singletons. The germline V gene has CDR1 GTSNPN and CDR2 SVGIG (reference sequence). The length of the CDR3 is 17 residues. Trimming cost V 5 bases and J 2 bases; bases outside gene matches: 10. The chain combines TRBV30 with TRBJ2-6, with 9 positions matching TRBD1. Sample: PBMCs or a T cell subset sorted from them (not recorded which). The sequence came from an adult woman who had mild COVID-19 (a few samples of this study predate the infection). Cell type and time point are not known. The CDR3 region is CAWFLGQGEAGANVLTF. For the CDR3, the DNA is TGTGCCTGGTTCTTGGGACAGGGTGAAGCTGGGGCCAACGTCCTGACTTTC.